The T cell receptor (beta chain) under discussion was sequenced for a study of regulatory T cells in long-lasting Graves disease. Time point denoted: newly diagnosed GD, antithyroid drugs for less than 3 months. TCR sequences were obtained from RNA taken from PBMCs. An endocrinology department located in Xi'an, China, was where the patients came from. This clonotype was seen a few times. It may be a read error: a sequence one base away is much more abundant. Arm-PCR of CDR3 regions with iRepertoire HTBI primers generated TCR beta libraries. TCRdb ran MiXCR on the multiplex PCR reads and lists one entry per CDR3 protein. The table has roughly 610,000 distinct CDR3 sequences, about 16% seen once. The CDR3 runs to 13 residues. Germline-derived CDR1 and CDR2 are SGDLS and YYNGEE. V was pared by 1 base and J by 6 bases, with 7 bases between. The data also belong to a second study, concerning T cells in Graves' hyperthyroidism and ophthalmopathy. That work contributes: The TCR CDR3 was amplified in a first-round RT-PCR using the HTBI primer set.

This TCR was sampled from a woman between 25 and 40 years old with Graves disease. This chain joins TRBV9 and TRBJ2-2; TRBD1 is a possible D gene (6 bases). The sequencing here drew on peripheral blood mononuclear cells (PBMCs), taken at new diagnosis, from a patient treated with antithyroid drugs. This CDR3 is CASSVQGSGELFF. For the CDR3, the DNA is TGTGCCAGCAGCGTACAGGGGTCCGGGGAGCTGTTTTTT.